The 30 T cell receptor beta chains presented below share a single source sample, sequenced in a study of a mutant IDH1 vaccine in newly diagnosed glioma. The antigens for these receptors are not known. Time point of the sample: week 11, during vaccination. The investigators gave 300 ug of mutant IDH1 20-mer peptide in each vaccine dose, together with topical imiquimod. The assay was immunoSEQ multiplex PCR, and TCRdb's table has in-frame clones only and misses some. Here the sample spans roughly 70,000 clones, around 85% being singletons. The material sequenced was PBMCs, taken from a glioma patient whose treatment included an IDH1 peptide vaccine. The origin of the receptors is a woman in her fifties or sixties with glioma.

This clone was seen a few times. The V call is TRBV7-9, the J call TRBJ1-4; D is uncertain. This CDR3 is 15 amino acids long. Germline CDR1 and CDR2: SEHNR and FQNEAQ (reference sequence). The V end lost 2 bases, the J end lost 0 bases, and 7 bases lay between the germline ends. The CDR3 sequence is CASSLKGATNEKLFF. The CDR3, as DNA: TGTGCCAGCAGCTTAAAGGGAGCAACTAATGAAAAACTGTTTTTT.

The chain recombines TRBV6-5 with TRBJ1-5; TRBD1 agrees at 10 bases. The junction had 7 bases not matched to a gene; V was cut back by 4 bases and J by 7 bases. Per germline, CDR1 MNHEY and CDR2 SVGAGI. CDR3 length: 15 amino acids. CDR3 residues: CASSSAGTGVQPQHF. CDR3 sequence (DNA): TGTGCCAGCAGTTCCGCCGGGACAGGGGTCCAGCCCCAGCATTTT.

The rearrangement links TRBV30 to TRBJ1-1; 9 bases are shared with TRBD1. The CDR3 sequence is 16 residues long. V lost 4 bases and J lost 4; bases outside the gene matches: 13. Germline CDR1 GTSNPN, CDR2 SVGIG (reference sequence). CDR3 sequence: CAWKDRGKSLGTEAFF. In DNA, the CDR3 is TGTGCCTGGAAGGACAGGGGCAAATCCCTAGGCACTGAAGCTTTCTTT. Based on the CDR3 plus reference TRBV30 and TRBJ1-1, the full variable domain is SQTIHQWPATLVQPVGSPLSLECTVEGTSNPNLYWYRQAAGRGLQLLFYSVGIGQISSEVPQNLSASRPQDRQFILSSKKLLLSDSGFYLCAWKDRGKSLGTEAFFGQGTRLTVV.

The chain is built from TRBV19 and TRBJ2-3; the D gene could be TRBD1 or TRBD2 (6 bases each). The CDR3 sequence is 17 residues long. Germline loops: CDR1 LNHDA, CDR2 SQIVND (reference sequence). Trimming left V 5 bases short and J 2 bases short, with 20 bases between. CDR3 sequence reads: CASSPRGEEAPTDTQYF. As DNA, the CDR3 is TGTGCCAGTAGTCCGAGGGGGGAGGAGGCGCCCACAGATACGCAGTATTTT. The variable domain in full, with the rest retrieved from reference TRBV19 and TRBJ2-3, is DGGITQSPKYLFRKEGQNVTLSCEQNLNHDAMYWYRQDPGQGLRLIYYSQIVNDFQKGDIAEGYSVSREKKESFPLTVTSAQKNPTAFYLCASSPRGEEAPTDTQYFGPGTRLTVL.

V gene TRBV6-5 combines with J gene TRBJ1-2; 11 bases are a match to TRBD1. Germline V gene sequence: CDR1 MNHEY, CDR2 SVGAGI. The CDR3 runs 12 residues. With V trimmed by 5 bases and J by 14 bases, 7 bases remained unmatched. The CDR3 nucleotides read TGTGCCAGCAGTACGGACAGGGGGCAGGAAACCTTC. Its translation is CASSTDRGQETF.

V and J are TRBV28 and TRBJ1-6; D call uncertain. The CDR3 contains 17 residues. Germline V gene sequence: CDR1 MDHEN, CDR2 SYDVKM. Deletions cut 8 bases from V and 7 bases from J, with 24 bases between. For the CDR3, the DNA is TGTGCCAGCTCTGAGACTGGGCTCTCCCTCCAAAATTCACCCCTCCACTTT. Translating gives CASSETGLSLQNSPLHF.

V usage is TRBV6-6 and J usage is TRBJ1-3, with unresolved D. CDR1 and CDR2 from the germline V gene are MNHNY and SVGAGI (reference sequence). V lost 2 bases and J lost 0, with 5 bases in between. There are 14 residues in the CDR3. CDR3 sequence reads: CASSYTDSGNTIYF. The CDR3 bases are TGTGCCAGCAGTTACACAGACTCTGGAAACACCATATATTTT.

The genes are TRBV19 and TRBJ1-1, with TRBD1 identical over 9 bases. After removal of 5 bases from V and 2 bases from J, the junction contained 6 bases not matched to a gene. This CDR3 has 15 residues. Germline loops: CDR1 LNHDA, CDR2 SQIVND (reference sequence). CDR3 DNA: TGTGCCAGTAGTTTCGGGGACAGGGCCAACACTGAAGCTTTCTTT. Amino acid sequence: CASSFGDRANTEAFF.

This chain joins TRBV5-1 and TRBJ1-6; D gene uncertain. Trimming left V 4 bases short and J 2 bases short, with 13 bases between. The CDR3 has 16 amino acids. CDR1 SGHRS and CDR2 YFSETQ come from the germline V gene. CDR3 sequence (DNA): TGCGCCAGCAGCCCCTTCATTGTGACCTATAATTCACCCCTCCACTTT. Residues: CASSPFIVTYNSPLHF.

The J gene is TRBJ2-3, the V gene TRBV5-6; the D is unclear. Per the germline V gene, CDR1 is SGHDT and CDR2 is YYEEEE. The CDR3 spans 12 residues. Trimming took off 3 bases at V and 4 bases at J, with 6 bases between the two ends. The CDR3 coding sequence is TGTGCCAGCAGCTCCGATTCAGATACGCAGTATTTT. Protein product: CASSSDSDTQYF. Full variable domain (rest looked up from reference TRBV5-6 and TRBJ2-3): DAGVTQSPTHLIKTRGQQVTLRCSPKSGHDTVSWYQQALGQGPQFIFQYYEEEERQRGNFPDRFSGHQFPNYSSELNVNALLLGDSALYLCASSSDSDTQYFGPGTRLTVL.

The chain combines TRBV5-1 with TRBJ1-5, with a weak D call TRBD1 (6 bases). The CDR3 extends over 14 amino acids. Looked up from germline, CDR1 is SGHRS and CDR2 is YFSETQ. Trimming pared 2 bases from V and 11 bases from J, leaving 17 bases between. CDR3 in amino acids: CASSFGQPGATQHF. CDR3 coding DNA: TGCGCCAGCAGCTTCGGACAGCCCGGGGCAACCCAGCATTTT. Full variable domain (rest looked up from reference TRBV5-1 and TRBJ1-5): KAGVTQTPRYLIKTRGQQVTLSCSPISGHRSVSWYQQTPGQGLQFLFEYFSETQRNKGNFPGRFSGRQFSNSRSEMNVSTLELGDSALYLCASSFGQPGATQHFGDGTRLSIL.

The rearrangement joins TRBV7-9 to TRBJ1-1; TRBD1 agrees at 8 bases. V gave up 10 bases and J gave up 1 base; unmatched junction bases: 11. CDR1 is SEHNR and CDR2 is FQNEAQ in the germline V gene (reference sequence). This CDR3 region has 15 residues. CDR3 DNA sequence: TGTGCCATCACCGGGACAGGTGGGGCGAACACTGAAGCTTTCTTT. It translates to CAITGTGGANTEAFF.

J is TRBJ2-3 and V is TRBV11-3; D is ambiguous. The germline V gene has CDR1 SGHNT and CDR2 YENEEA. CDR3 length equals 13 residues. V was shortened by 1 base and J by 4 bases, with 6 bases between the two germline ends. CDR3 region: CASSLGVPDTQYF. The DNA of the CDR3 is TGTGCCAGCAGCTTAGGAGTTCCAGATACGCAGTATTTT. Variable domain in full (rest from reference TRBV11-3 and TRBJ2-3): EAGVVQSPRYKIIEKKQPVAFWCNPISGHNTLYWYLQNLGQGPELLIRYENEEAVDDSQLPKDRFSAERLKGVDSTLKIQPAELGDSAVYLCASSLGVPDTQYFGPGTRLTVL.

V gene TRBV28 combines with J gene TRBJ1-2, with a possible D match to TRBD1 (5 bases). Looked up from germline, CDR1 is MDHEN and CDR2 is SYDVKM. This CDR3 contains 12 residues. CDR3: CAIGWGFNGYTF. The DNA of the CDR3 is TGTGCTATAGGGTGGGGGTTTAATGGCTACACCTTC.

This clone showed up just a few times. The genes are TRBV11-1 and TRBJ1-2; perhaps TRBD1 as D (5 bases). Trimming removed 5 bases from V and 4 bases from J, with 11 bases in between. This CDR3 is built from 13 residues. Germline V gives CDR1 SGHAT, CDR2 FQDESV (reference sequence). CDR3 loop: CASSAGGVYGYTF. In nucleotides, the CDR3 is TGTGCCAGCAGCGCTGGGGGAGTCTATGGCTACACCTTC.

V gene TRBV28 combines with J gene TRBJ1-6, with 7 bases fitting TRBD1. Germline-derived CDR1 and CDR2 are MDHEN and SYDVKM. The CDR3 totals 14 residues. J was trimmed by 8 bases and V by 4 bases; bases with no gene match: 5. The CDR3 region is CASSSQGIDSPLHF. CDR3 nucleotides: TGTGCCAGCAGTTCACAGGGGATAGATTCACCCCTCCACTTT.

The J gene is TRBJ1-1, the V gene TRBV7-9, with 9 bases identical to TRBD1. Losses at the gene ends were 9 bases for V and 0 bases for J; bases not matched to a gene: 8. The germline gives CDR1 SEHNR, CDR2 FQNEAQ (reference sequence). The CDR3 consists of 15 residues. Here the CDR3 reads CASSLQGALNTEAFF. The CDR3 DNA reads as TGTGCCAGTAGCCTACAGGGGGCCCTGAACACTGAAGCTTTCTTT.

The chain joins TRBV29-1 to TRBJ2-3, with D possibly being TRBD1 or TRBD2 (5 bases each). The CDR3 sequence is 13 residues long. Trimming left V 4 bases short and J 5 bases short, with 13 bases between. In germline, CDR1 is SQVTM, CDR2 ANQGSEA. The CDR3 region is CSVGAGGEDTQYF. CDR3 bases: TGCAGCGTTGGGGCTGGGGGTGAAGATACGCAGTATTTT.

The chain joins TRBV7-2 to TRBJ1-4, with D possibly matching TRBD1 (5 bases). This CDR3 has 15 amino acids. The germline gives CDR1 SGHTA, CDR2 FQGNSA. V lost 5 bases and J 4 bases, leaving 14 bases between the germline ends. CDR3 protein: CASSRSGTVNEKLFF. CDR3 nucleotide sequence: TGTGCCAGCAGCCGCTCCGGGACGGTTAATGAAAAACTGTTTTTT. The entire variable domain, with the rest obtained from reference TRBV7-2 and TRBJ1-4, is as follows: GAGVSQSPSNKVTEKGKDVELRCDPISGHTALYWYRQSLGQGLEFLIYFQGNSAPDKSGLPSDRFSAERTGGSVSTLTIQRTQQEDSAVYLCASSRSGTVNEKLFFGSGTQLSVL.

The chain has TRBV5-1 and TRBJ1-3; the D is unclear. Germline V gene data show CDR1 as SGHRS and CDR2 as YFSETQ. There are 13 residues in the CDR3. V was trimmed by 3 bases and J by 4 bases, leaving 8 bases between them. The CDR3 sequence: CASSSTMGNTIYF. CDR3 nucleotides: TGCGCCAGCAGCTCCACTATGGGAAACACCATATATTTT.

This clone has a handful of counts. V usage is TRBV7-6 and J usage is TRBJ2-1, with 11 nucleotides matching TRBD1. This CDR3 region has 15 residues. Germline V gene data show CDR1 as SGHVS and CDR2 as FNYEAQ. V gave up 3 bases and J gave up 5 bases; unmatched junction bases: 3. The CDR3 nucleotides are TGTGCCAGCAGCTTGGGGACAGGGGGTAACAATGAGCAGTTCTTC. Translation: CASSLGTGGNNEQFF. Complete variable domain (other parts from reference TRBV7-6 and TRBJ2-1): GAGVSQSPRYKVTKRGQDVALRCDPISGHVSLYWYRQALGQGPEFLTYFNYEAQQDKSGLPNDRFSAERPEGSISTLTIQRTEQRDSAMYRCASSLGTGGNNEQFFGPGTRLTVL.

The rearrangement joins TRBV19 to TRBJ2-7; D possibly corresponds to TRBD1 (6 bases). The CDR3 runs to 16 residues. Germline-derived CDR1 and CDR2 are LNHDA and SQIVND (reference sequence). Trimming removed 0 bases from V and 0 bases from J, with 12 bases in between. The DNA of the CDR3 is TGTGCCAGTAGTATAGACCGTGAGGGGGTCTCCTACGAGCAGTACTTC. It encodes CASSIDREGVSYEQYF.

J is TRBJ1-5 and V is TRBV11-2; D remains unclear. The germline V and J ends were trimmed by 4 bases and 3 bases, with 7 bases remaining between them. The CDR3 spans 13 residues. Per germline, CDR1 SGHAT and CDR2 FQNNGV. This CDR3 reads CASSSGPNQPQHF. The CDR3 bases are TGTGCCAGCAGCTCTGGCCCCAATCAGCCCCAGCATTTT. The entire variable domain, with the rest obtained from reference TRBV11-2 and TRBJ1-5, is as follows: EAGVAQSPRYKIIEKRQSVAFWCNPISGHATLYWYQQILGQGPKLLIQFQNNGVVDDSQLPKDRFSAERLKGVDSTLKIQPAKLEDSAVYLCASSSGPNQPQHFGDGTRLSIL.

V and J are TRBV27 and TRBJ2-5; the match to TRBD1 covers 9 bases. Trimming removed 1 base from V and 5 bases from J; junction bases left unmatched: 8. The CDR3 contains 16 residues. Germline CDR1 reads MNHEY; CDR2 reads SMNVEV (reference sequence). In DNA form, the CDR3 reads TGTGCCAGCAGTTTATTCCGGGACAGGGTACGCGAGACCCAGTACTTC. Protein: CASSLFRDRVRETQYF.

This clone was observed a few times. The chain carries TRBV9 and TRBJ1-1; D gene ambiguous. Germline V gives CDR1 SGDLS, CDR2 YYNGEE. Trimming removed 4 bases from V and 8 bases from J, with 9 bases in between. The CDR3 length is 11 residues. This CDR3 is CASSTRGEAFF. As DNA, the CDR3 is TGTGCCAGCAGCACCCGAGGGGAAGCTTTCTTT.

The chain links TRBV10-2 to TRBJ2-5, with 8 bases fitting TRBD2. With V trimmed by 6 bases and J by 5 bases, 8 bases remained unmatched. The length of the CDR3 is 14 residues. Per the germline V gene, CDR1 is WSHSY and CDR2 is SAAADI. The CDR3 loop reads CASSTGTRQETQYF. CDR3 sequence (DNA): TGCGCCAGCAGCACCGGGACTAGGCAGGAGACCCAGTACTTC.

The J gene is TRBJ1-1, the V gene TRBV5-1; 7 nucleotides align to TRBD1. The germline V gene encodes CDR1 SGHRS and CDR2 YFSETQ. CDR3 length: 15 residues. Trimming cost V 3 bases and J 0 bases; bases outside gene matches: 5. The CDR3 here is CASSSRDSLNTEAFF. Here the CDR3 DNA reads TGCGCCAGCAGCTCCCGGGACAGTTTGAACACTGAAGCTTTCTTT.

This sequence joins TRBV19 and TRBJ2-6, with TRBD2 identical over 7 bases. CDR1 and CDR2 from the germline V gene are LNHDA and SQIVND (reference sequence). V trimming: 7 bases; J trimming: 2 bases; junction bases outside the gene matches: 14. CDR3 size: 18 residues. The CDR3 region is CASTAGGGPGAGANVLTF. The CDR3 region has the DNA TGTGCCAGTACCGCCGGGGGAGGGCCTGGTGCTGGGGCCAACGTCCTGACTTTC.

V is TRBV5-1 and J is TRBJ1-1, with 7 bases lining up with TRBD1. J lost 0 bases, V lost 4 bases, and 6 bases had no gene match. CDR1 and CDR2 (germline): SGHRS, YFSETQ. The CDR3 consists of 15 residues. This CDR3 reads CASSPGQSLNTEAFF. CDR3 nucleotides: TGCGCCAGCAGCCCGGGACAGAGTCTGAACACTGAAGCTTTCTTT.

The V call is TRBV30, the J call TRBJ1-2; the match to TRBD1 covers 9 bases. The CDR3 extends over 12 amino acids. The J segment lost 7 bases and the V segment lost 3 bases, leaving 3 bases of the junction unmatched. Germline CDR1 reads GTSNPN; CDR2 reads SVGIG (reference sequence). The DNA of the CDR3 is TGTGCCTGGAGGGGACAGGGTTTTGGCTACACCTTC. Its translation: CAWRGQGFGYTF.